This TCR beta chain is drawn from a study of T cells after yellow fever vaccination. Whole-study findings and limits: The study noted that FACS-sorted repertoires could contain abundant clonotypes contaminating from the bulk population. At approximately 96% for CD4 and roughly 87% for CD8, most primary-vaccination clones showed up again after the booster. Peak timing came faster in the weaker secondary response, day 5 versus 15.

Worth noting for this clonotype: Its target is not known.

It was through 5'RACE template switching that TCR cDNA was made, with a universal primer site and UMIs added. TCRdb reprocessed the 5' RACE reads with MiXCR, giving one entry per CDR3 protein. Altogether some 300,000 distinct CDR3 sequences are present, around 10% being singletons, with the ten largest covering about 3%. The ends lost 1 base at V and 6 bases at J; junction bases unmatched: 3. Germline-derived CDR1 and CDR2 are DFQATT and SNEGSKA (reference sequence). The CDR3 runs 13 residues. This specimen consisted of CD4+ T cells sorted from PBMCs, obtained 5 days after the yellow fever booster vaccination. This chain connects TRBV20-1 to TRBJ1-5; 7 nucleotides match TRBD1. This clonotype originated in a man younger than 35 who received the YFV17D yellow fever vaccine. Written as DNA, the CDR3 is TGCAGTGCTAGAGCCGACAGGGTTCAGCCCCAGCATTTT. Protein sequence: CSARADRVQPQHF.